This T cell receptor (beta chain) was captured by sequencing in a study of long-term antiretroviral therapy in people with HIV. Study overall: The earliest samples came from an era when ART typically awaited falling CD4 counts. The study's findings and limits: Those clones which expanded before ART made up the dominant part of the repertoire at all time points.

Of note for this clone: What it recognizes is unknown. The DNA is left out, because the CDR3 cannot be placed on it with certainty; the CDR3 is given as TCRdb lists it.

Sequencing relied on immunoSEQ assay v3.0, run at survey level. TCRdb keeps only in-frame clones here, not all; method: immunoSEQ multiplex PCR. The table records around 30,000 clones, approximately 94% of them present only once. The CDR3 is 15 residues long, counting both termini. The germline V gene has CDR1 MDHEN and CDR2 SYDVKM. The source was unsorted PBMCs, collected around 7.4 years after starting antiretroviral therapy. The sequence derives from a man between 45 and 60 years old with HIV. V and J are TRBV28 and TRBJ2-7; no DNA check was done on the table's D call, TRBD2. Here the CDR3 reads CASSSSEGRGYEQYF.